One T cell receptor (beta chain) is described in this entry. The data were obtained in a study of metastatic and nonmetastatic thyroid tumors. Whole-study context: Across blood and tumor or nodule tissue, repertoires from malignant and benign thyroid patients were compared with one another.

The germline V gene encodes CDR1 SNHLY and CDR2 FYNNEI. The CDR3 covers 15 residues. V dropped 6 bases and J dropped 0; count of bases not matched to a gene: 7. None of the patients had undergone any treatment ahead of thyroid surgery. In the original processing: A classifier of distant metastasis in papillary thyroid cancer was built from CDR3 differences (across clinicopathological groups). TCRdb re-called the PCR reads with MiXCR. The V and J calls come from TCRdb's annotation, not from the publication. The table includes some 13,000 clones, about a quarter detected once. This clonotype was obtained from a female donor with papillary thyroid cancer or a benign thyroid nodule (not recorded which). Some clones in this sample may be carry-over from other donors' samples. This chain joins TRBV2 and TRBJ2-7; 8 bases match TRBD2. Sample: tumor tissue. The CDR3 bases are TGTGCCAGCAGCCCGGGGGGGGGTGACTCCTACGAGCAGTACTTC. Translating it yields CASSPGGGDSYEQYF.